This TCR beta chain was sequenced for a study of OX40 agonist ivuxolimab in advanced cancers. Turning to the study itself: At 0.01 to 10 mg/kg, ivuxolimab was administered intravenously to patients every 2 weeks.

Some clones are missing from TCRdb's copy, which holds only in-frame ones; the method was immunoSEQ multiplex PCR. The sample yields tens of thousands of clones, around nine tenths seen once. In regard to this clone: Its antigen remains unidentified.

Study-wide points: The CD4+ and CD8+ T cells in the blood had expanded clonally by week 6 at 0.1 to 3.0 mg/kg.

The study sampled blood at baseline, cycle 4 day 1, and cycle 7 day 1. Germline values: CDR1 LNHDA, CDR2 SQIVND (reference sequence). Trimming took 5 bases from V and 8 from J, leaving 12 bases between them. The CDR3 runs 12 residues. This TCR was recovered from an adult with an advanced solid tumor such as melanoma, head and neck, liver or kidney cancer. The chain combines TRBV19 with TRBJ1-1, with D unclear. Material: CD4+ or CD8+ T cells sorted from blood, obtained in a trial of the OX40 agonist ivuxolimab. The CDR3 sequence: CASSAPSTEAFF. The CDR3 bases are TGTGCCAGTAGTGCACCAAGCACCGAAGCTTTCTTT.